These T cell receptor beta chains were read from a single sample in a study of cytomegalovirus exposure and HLA in healthy donors. Profiled with immunoSEQ multiplex PCR; TCRdb holds only in-frame clones, not every one. The sample includes 150,000 to 200,000 clones, 70% to 90% of them seen just once. Material: PBMCs. All receptors derive from a man aged 18 to 29 in good health and CMV-seropositive. Both conserved end residues are part of each CDR3. A D gene is named only where the DNA matches it firmly. Expanded clones get a size class; other rows say once, few or many, or leave the size out.

>-|TRBV11-2|TRBJ1-1|-|14
TGTGCCAGCAGCCAAACAATTGGGAACACTGAAGCTTTCTTT
CASSQTIGNTEAFF
>TRBD1|TRBV7-9|TRBJ1-1|-|12
TGTGCCAGCAGCCACAGGGGGACTGAAGCTTTCTTT
CASSHRGTEAFF
>-|TRBV6-1|TRBJ1-5|-|13
TGTGCCAGCAGTGAAGGTAGGCGGGCTCCCCAGCATTTT
CASSEGRRAPQHF
>TRBD1|TRBV27|TRBJ2-5|-|16
TGTGCCAGCAGGTTATTCGGGACAGGGGGCGCAAAGACCCAGTACTTC
CASRLFGTGGAKTQYF
>-|TRBV27|TRBJ2-1|-|11
TGTGCCAGCGGCACCCTGGAGGGGCAGTTCTTC
CASGTLEGQFF
>TRBD1|TRBV27|TRBJ1-2|-|16
TGTGCCAGCAGTTTATCTCCGGGACAGGGACTCTATGGCTACACCTTC
CASSLSPGQGLYGYTF
>-|TRBV5-1|TRBJ1-1|-|16
TGCGCCAGCAGCTTGGCGGGGGGAGTGCAACACACTGAAGCTTTCTTT
CASSLAGGVQHTEAFF
>-|TRBV6-4|TRBJ2-2|-|14
TGTGCCAGCAGTGAACAGGGACACACCGGGGAGCTGTTTTTT
CASSEQGHTGELFF
>-|TRBV7-9|TRBJ2-7|-|12
TGTGCCAGCAGCTCTCTAACGTACGAGCAGTACTTC
CASSSLTYEQYF
>TRBD2|TRBV7-9|TRBJ2-7|-|16
TGTGCCAGCAGCTTACGAACCGGGACTAGCTGGTACGAGCAGTACTTC
CASSLRTGTSWYEQYF
>-|TRBV5-5|TRBJ2-7|-|13
TGTGCCAGCAGCTTGCTCATCGCTAACGAGCAGTACTTC
CASSLLIANEQYF
>-|TRBV18|TRBJ1-6|few|14
TGTGCCAGCTCACCGGGGGGGGGTAATTCACCCCTCCACTTT
CASSPGGGNSPLHF
>-|TRBV5-6|TRBJ2-7|few|13
TGTGCCAGCTTGGTGGCCCACTCCTACGAGCAGTACTTC
CASLVAHSYEQYF
>TRBD2|TRBV5-1|TRBJ2-7|once|14
TGCGCCAGCAGCTCCTCGGGGGGTCGCTACGAGCAGTACTTC
CASSSSGGRYEQYF
>TRBD1|TRBV5-1|TRBJ2-7|-|15
TGCGCCAGCAGCCCAGGAGACAGGGACGCCTACGAGCAGTACTTC
CASSPGDRDAYEQYF
>-|TRBV6-1|TRBJ2-5|-|13
TGTGCCAGCTTGCGCGGGGAGTCGAAGACCCAGTACTTC
CASLRGESKTQYF
>TRBD2|TRBV10-3|TRBJ2-5|-|17
TGTGCCATCAGCGGACCCGTCCAAGGACTAGCGGGGGAGACCCAGTACTTC
CAISGPVQGLAGETQYF
>-|TRBV5-4|TRBJ1-1|few|15
TGTGCCAGCAGCTTTTGGGGGGGGATGATCACTGAAGCTTTCTTT
CASSFWGGMITEAFF
>-|TRBV10-3|TRBJ2-7|-|13
TGTGCCATCAGTCCGGGGGGCCGCGACGAGCAGTACTTC
CAISPGGRDEQYF
>-|TRBV19|TRBJ1-1|-|11
TGTGCCAGTAGTATGTCAGCTGAAGCTTTCTTT
CASSMSAEAFF
>-|TRBV7-2|TRBJ2-2|-|15
TGTGCCAGCAGCTTAGTGGGGCTGGACACCGGGGAGCTGTTTTTT
CASSLVGLDTGELFF
>TRBD1|TRBV27|TRBJ2-3|once|15
TGTGCCAGCAGTTTTGACAGGGGTAGCACAGATACGCAGTATTTT
CASSFDRGSTDTQYF
>TRBD1|TRBV6-5|TRBJ2-7|-|13
TGTGCCAGCAGAGAACAGGGGTACCACGAGCAGTACTTC
CASREQGYHEQYF
>-|TRBV19|TRBJ1-1|few|13
TGTGCCGCTGGGCTCGGGGGGCACACTGAAGCTTTCTTT
CAAGLGGHTEAFF
>TRBD1|TRBV5-6|TRBJ1-2|once|15
TGTGCCAGCAGCTTGGCAGGGGGCTCTAACTATGGCTACACCTTC
CASSLAGGSNYGYTF
>-|TRBV11-2|TRBJ1-1|-|13
TGTGCCAGCAGCTCGACAGGTACCACTGAAGCTTTCTTT
CASSSTGTTEAFF
>TRBD2|TRBV11-2|TRBJ2-3|once|15
TGTGCCAGCAGATCCCTGCGGGGGAGCTCAGATACGCAGTATTTT
CASRSLRGSSDTQYF
>-|TRBV27|TRBJ2-2|-|16
TGTGCCAGCAGTACATACAGGGAAGGGAACACCGGGGAGCTGTTTTTT
CASSTYREGNTGELFF
>-|TRBV5-1|TRBJ1-1|-|13
TGCGCCAGCAGCATCGACAGTGCTACTGAAGCTTTCTTT
CASSIDSATEAFF
>-|TRBV19|TRBJ1-2|-|13
TGTGCCAGTACCCCGGTTATTGGTCATGGCTACACCTTC
CASTPVIGHGYTF
>-|TRBV4-1|TRBJ1-4|few|13
TGCGCCAGCAGCCAAATATTGAGGGAAAAACTGTTTTTT
CASSQILREKLFF
>-|TRBV10-2|TRBJ2-5|-|12
TGCGCCAGCACACGGGTTGGAGAGACCCAGTACTTC
CASTRVGETQYF
>TRBD1|TRBV18|TRBJ2-7|-|14
TGTGCCAGCTCACCCCAACAGGGGGCAGACGAGCAGTACTTC
CASSPQQGADEQYF
>TRBD1|TRBV4-3|TRBJ1-2|-|15
TGCGCCAGCAGCCAGGACAGGCTCCTTTCCTATGGCTACACCTTC
CASSQDRLLSYGYTF
>-|TRBV2|TRBJ1-1|-|14
TGTGCCAGCAGTGAAGCGCTGGGCGGGACTGAAGCTTTCTTT
CASSEALGGTEAFF
>-|TRBV7-2|TRBJ2-3|-|16
TGTGCCAGCAGCTTAGCCGGGACACACTACACAGATACGCAGTATTTT
CASSLAGTHYTDTQYF
>TRBD1|TRBV7-9|TRBJ1-4|-|15
TGTGCCAGCAGCTTAGCACAGGGGGCGCAGGAAAAACTGTTTTTT
CASSLAQGAQEKLFF
>TRBD1|TRBV7-3|TRBJ2-7|once|15
TGTGCCAGCGGTCCCGACAGGGGAAAACCCTACGAGCAGTACTTC
CASGPDRGKPYEQYF
>TRBD1|TRBV6-6|TRBJ1-2|-|13
TGTGCCAGCAGCCGGGACAGAGACGATGGCTACACCTTC
CASSRDRDDGYTF
>TRBD2|TRBV7-9|TRBJ2-7|-|14
TGTTCCAGCAGCCGGGGGGGGGTGGATGACGAGCAGTACTTC
CSSSRGGVDDEQYF
>-|TRBV23-1|TRBJ2-7|-|20
TGCGCCAGCAGTCAAAGCCCCCTAAACCCCAGGGCACCCGCCTCCTACGAGCAGTACTTC
CASSQSPLNPRAPASYEQYF
>-|TRBV9|TRBJ2-3|-|14
TGTGCCAGCAGCCCTAACCGACTCTTCGAGGTGCAGTATTTT
CASSPNRLFEVQYF
>TRBD1|TRBV7-9|TRBJ1-4|few|16
TGTGCCAGCAGCCCTGACAGGGCCGCAACTAATGAAAAACTGTTTTTT
CASSPDRAATNEKLFF
>-|TRBV27|TRBJ1-6|-|15
TGTGCCAGCAGTTTATTGCCCCTAGAGGATTCACCCCTCCACTTT
CASSLLPLEDSPLHF
>-|TRBV6-6|TRBJ1-5|-|14
TGTGCCAGCAGTCGAACACAGGGATATCAGCCCCAGCATTTT
CASSRTQGYQPQHF
>-|TRBV5-6|TRBJ2-7|-|13
TGTGCCAGCAGTGTAGGGGCCCCCTACGAGCAGTACTTC
CASSVGAPYEQYF
>-|TRBV5-1|TRBJ2-5|-|11
TGCGCCAGCAGCATACAAGAGACCCAGTACTTC
CASSIQETQYF
>-|TRBV2|TRBJ1-5|-|14
TGTGCCAGCAGTGAAGGGACTTTGAACCAGCCCCAGCATTTT
CASSEGTLNQPQHF